The text below deals with one TCR beta chain. Its specificity is not known. TCRdb recomputed calls from the reads with MiXCR, one row per CDR3 protein. Of 700,000 to 850,000 distinct CDR3 sequences in the sample, less than 35% are singletons; the top ten hold around 12%. The sample belongs to a study of T cell repertoires in cytomegalovirus infection. This CDR3 is built from 14 residues. Trimming took off 5 bases at V and 2 bases at J, with 11 bases between the two ends. Germline V CDR1 and CDR2: MDHEN, SYDVKM. This sample comprised cultured CD8+ T cells from PBMCs, obtained from culture after CMV antigen stimulation. The receptor comes from a human donor in good health (CMV status not recorded). Some clones in this sample may be carry-over from other donors' samples. This sequence joins TRBV28 and TRBJ2-3, with TRBD2 as a possible D gene (5 bases). CDR3 nucleotides: TGTGCCAGCAGTCCGGACGGACTCACAGATACGCAGTATTTT. It translates to CASSPDGLTDTQYF.